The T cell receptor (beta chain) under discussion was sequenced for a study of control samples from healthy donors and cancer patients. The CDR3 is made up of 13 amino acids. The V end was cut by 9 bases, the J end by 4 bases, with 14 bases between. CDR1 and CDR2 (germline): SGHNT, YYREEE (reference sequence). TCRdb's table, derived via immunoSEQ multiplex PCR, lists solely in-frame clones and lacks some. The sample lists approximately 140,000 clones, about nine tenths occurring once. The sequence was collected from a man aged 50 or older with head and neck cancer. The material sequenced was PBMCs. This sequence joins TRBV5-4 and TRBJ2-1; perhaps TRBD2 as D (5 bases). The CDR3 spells CAIGLPGYNEQFF. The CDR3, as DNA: TGTGCCATCGGACTCCCAGGATACAATGAGCAGTTCTTC.